This TCR beta chain was observed in a study of blood T cell repertoires in COVID-19. At the level of the study: Samples came from the United States, Italy and Spain, spanning acute and convalescent COVID-19. PBMCs, B-cell-depleted T cells, or T cells provided the cDNA or gDNA that made up the material.

The authors' processing: Estimation of nucleated cell counts was performed using reference gene primer amplification. Clones were read by immunoSEQ multiplex PCR, and TCRdb kept only the in-frame ones, dropping some. V, J and clone size are taken as reported in that table, and D and trimming were inferred from the DNA itself. This table holds around 68,000 clones, roughly 89% found once. The CDR3 sequence is 14 residues long. Trimming took 6 bases from V and 5 from J; bases not matched to a gene: 8. Germline CDR1 is MDHEN and CDR2 is SYDVKM. The TCR comes from a woman aged 50 to 65 with acute or convalescent COVID-19. The material sequenced was peripheral blood. The chain is built from TRBV28 and TRBJ2-5; the match to TRBD2 covers 8 bases. CDR3 amino acids: CASSPQERGETQYF. The CDR3 DNA is TGTGCCAGCAGCCCACAGGAGCGGGGGGAGACCCAGTACTTC.